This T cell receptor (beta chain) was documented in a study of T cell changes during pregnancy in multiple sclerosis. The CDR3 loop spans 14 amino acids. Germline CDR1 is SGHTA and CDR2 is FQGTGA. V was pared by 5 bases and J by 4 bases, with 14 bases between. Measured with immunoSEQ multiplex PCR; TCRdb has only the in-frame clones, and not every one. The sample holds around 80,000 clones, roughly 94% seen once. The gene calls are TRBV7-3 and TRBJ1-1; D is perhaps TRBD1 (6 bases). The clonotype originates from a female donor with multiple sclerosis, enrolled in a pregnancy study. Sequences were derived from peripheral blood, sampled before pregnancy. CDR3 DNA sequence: TGTGCCAGCAGCGTGGGGGGGGACACCACTGAAGCTTTCTTT. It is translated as CASSVGGDTTEAFF.